This record concerns one TCR beta chain sequence. The germline V and J ends were trimmed by 5 bases and 3 bases, with 12 bases remaining between them. The CDR3 is made up of 14 amino acids. Germline V gene lookup returns CDR1 ENHRY and CDR2 SYGVKD. The data belong to a study of T-cell reconstitution after alpha-beta-depleted transplantation in children. Unique molecular identifiers tagged the TCRbeta library. TCRdb analysed the PCR reads with MiXCR anew, one entry per CDR3 protein. The table records about 540,000 distinct CDR3 sequences, 18% of them present only once. Here the sequenced sample was PBMCs from the stem cell graft donor, taken from the stem cell graft. The V and J genes are TRBV10-3 and TRBJ2-3, with D perhaps matching TRBD2 (5 bases). The origin of this receptor is a human donor who donated a stem cell graft to a child with acute lymphoblastic leukemia. Written as DNA, the CDR3 is TGTGCCATCAGTAGCGGCTCCAGTACAGATACGCAGTATTTT. Amino acid sequence: CAISSGSSTDTQYF.